This T cell receptor beta chain came from a study of blood T cells in healthy people across ages. Study-level results: Naive CD4+ cell counts and diversity both ran higher in long-lived than in aged donors.

Unmatched junction bases numbered 5, after V lost 0 bases and J lost 5 bases. The CDR3 sequence is 15 residues long. Per the germline V gene, CDR1 is LGHNA and CDR2 is YSLEER. A second PCR, run for 7 to 11 cycles, used a sample-barcoded 5' primer plus a J-beta primer mix. TCRdb ran MiXCR on the 5' RACE reads and lists one entry per CDR3 protein. The sample lists approximately 960,000 distinct CDR3 sequences, 25% to 35% occurring once. This clonotype has ten or more counts. The antigen is not known. The same sample was also used in a study of T cells of mothers and their children. That report notes: Slightly, though not significantly, more overlap was seen in related than in unrelated mother-child pairs.

The receptor's source is a woman aged 35 to 49 in good health. Sequenced: blood. The chain couples TRBV4-3 to TRBJ1-2; TRBD1 agrees at 8 bases. In DNA, the CDR3 is TGCGCCAGCAGCCAAGATTCGACAGGGGAATATGGCTACACCTTC. This codes for CASSQDSTGEYGYTF.